The 5 T cell receptor beta chains below all came from one sample that was sequenced in a study of Ad26.COV2.S vaccination and SARS-CoV-2 variants. TCRdb's table, derived via immunoSEQ multiplex PCR, lists solely in-frame clones and lacks some. The sample comprises about 370,000 clones, 89% of which are singletons, and under 2% rests with the top ten. This sample's treatment: 15 to 20 received Ad26.COV2.S at low or high dose, single or two shots; 5 received placebo; per-sample allocation not given. Samples analyzed were those drawn on day 63 after the first vaccine or placebo injection. The specimen was peripheral blood, collected in a trial of Ad26.COV2.S vaccine versus placebo. All receptors come from a person aged 18-60 years who received the Ad26.COV2.S COVID-19 vaccine or a placebo.

The V call is TRBV12-3 or TRBV12-4, the J call TRBJ2-7, with D tentatively TRBD1 (6 bases). This CDR3 has 12 residues. The V end was cut by 10 bases, the J end by 5 bases, with 15 bases between. The CDR3 protein is CATATGKHEQYF. CDR3 in DNA: TGTGCCACCGCCACAGGGAAGCACGAGCAGTACTTC.

A few counts support this clone. The chain recombines TRBV5-1 with TRBJ2-7; 8 bases fit TRBD1. CDR3 size: 16 residues. The germline CDR1 and CDR2 sequences are SGHRS and YFSETQ. The trim removed 0 bases at V and 0 bases at J, leaving 5 bases unmatched. CDR3 DNA sequence: TGCGCCAGCAGCTTGGACCAGGGGGCGAGCTCCTACGAGCAGTACTTC. Translated, it gives CASSLDQGASSYEQYF. Complete variable domain (other parts from reference TRBV5-1 and TRBJ2-7): KAGVTQTPRYLIKTRGQQVTLSCSPISGHRSVSWYQQTPGQGLQFLFEYFSETQRNKGNFPGRFSGRQFSNSRSEMNVSTLELGDSALYLCASSLDQGASSYEQYFGPGTRLTVT.

The rearrangement links TRBV7-8 to TRBJ2-1; D gene ambiguous. The germline V and J ends were trimmed by 4 bases and 0 bases, with 10 bases remaining between them. CDR3 size: 15 residues. Looked up from germline, CDR1 is SGHVS and CDR2 is FQNEAQ. The CDR3, as DNA: TGTGCCAGCAGCTCCCAGCAACCCTCCTACAATGAGCAGTTCTTC. Amino acid sequence: CASSSQQPSYNEQFF.

This clone has just a few counts. The J gene is TRBJ1-1, the V gene TRBV3-1 (or the pseudogene TRBV3-2); the D gene is possibly TRBD1 (5 bases). The V end lost 3 bases, the J end lost 4 bases, and 12 bases lay between the germline ends. Germline loops: CDR1 LGHDT, CDR2 YNNKEL (reference sequence). This CDR3 spans 14 amino acids. CDR3 in amino acids: CASSQSGRGTEAFF. In DNA form, the CDR3 reads TGTGCCAGCAGCCAGTCAGGGAGAGGCACTGAAGCTTTCTTT.

This clone was seen a single time. The chain has TRBV3-1 (or the pseudogene TRBV3-2) and TRBJ2-1; the D is unclear. This CDR3 comprises 12 residues. CDR1 and CDR2 (germline): LGHDT, YNNKEL (reference sequence). V was clipped by 4 bases and J by 5 bases, with 6 bases between them. CDR3 region: CASSPGHNEQFF. CDR3 in DNA: TGTGCCAGCAGCCCCGGGCACAATGAGCAGTTCTTC.